What follows are 6 T cell receptor beta chains derived from one specimen sequenced in a study of CD8+CD57+ T cells in acquired aplastic anemia (dated by TCRdb to between 2018 and 2020). Flow cytometry had shown CD8+CD57+ cell expansion in the patients selected for sequencing. Sequencer: Illumina HiSeq 2000. Genomic DNA served as template for TCR beta VDJ combination and CDR3 sequence profiling. TCRdb reprocessing: public reads trimmed at Q25 with fastp, clones called with MiXCR, in-frame beta chains kept. Rows with one shared CDR3 protein collapse into an entry with the most common genes and DNA. For this sample the table gives around 200,000 distinct CDR3 sequences, of which 45% to 60% were detected only once. The ten largest make up under 15% of the sample. The sequenced sample was sorted CD4+, CD8+, or CD8+CD57+ T cells (not recorded which) from PBMCs. Receptor source: a human donor with aplastic anemia.

This clonotype was counted a single time. V is TRBV10-1 and J is TRBJ2-7, with 8 bases lining up with TRBD1. Trimming removed 4 bases from V and 5 bases from J; junction bases left unmatched: 4. Germline CDR1 WNHNN, CDR2 SYGVQD (reference sequence). CDR3 length: 13 residues. CDR3 bases: TGCGCCAGCAGTGGGACAGGGTTCAACGAGCAGTACTTC. It codes for CASSGTGFNEQYF.

The chain carries TRBV20-1 and TRBJ2-7; perhaps TRBD2 as D (6 bases). The CDR3 spans 13 residues. Germline V gives CDR1 DFQATT, CDR2 SNEGSKA (reference sequence). The V and J ends lost 4 bases and 6 bases respectively, with 16 bases between them. CDR3: CSAKRPGASEQYF. Written as DNA, the CDR3 is TGCAGTGCTAAGCGTCCGGGAGCTAGCGAGCAGTACTTC.

This clonotype occurred once. The V and J genes are TRBV29-1 and TRBJ2-5; D ambiguous. Trimming left V 5 bases short and J 0 bases short, with 13 bases between. Germline CDR1 SQVTM, CDR2 ANQGSEA. The CDR3 covers 14 residues. The CDR3 coding sequence is TGCAGCGTTCAATGGCAGGCCTACCAAGAGACCCAGTACTTC. Its protein product is CSVQWQAYQETQYF.

The genes are TRBV10-2 and TRBJ2-2, with D uncertain. From germline, CDR1 is WSHSY and CDR2 SAAADI. There are 12 residues in the CDR3. Trimming stripped 2 bases from V and 4 bases from J, with 2 bases between. The CDR3 sequence: CASSETTGELFF. The CDR3 nucleotides read TGCGCCAGCAGTGAGACCACCGGGGAGCTGTTTTTT.

As for this clonotype: It is likely a read error, because the conserved phenylalanine at the end of the CDR3 is missing. The chain couples TRBV29-1 to TRBJ2-1; TRBD1 might be the D (5 bases). Germline V gene data show CDR1 as SQVTM and CDR2 as ANQGSEA. CDR3 length: 14 amino acids. The V end lost 5 bases, the J end lost 1 base, and 12 bases lay between the germline ends. The CDR3 loop is CSVTRQGSYNEQFL. The CDR3, as DNA: TGCAGCGTTACTCGGCAGGGATCCTACAATGAGCAGTTCCTC.

The chain joins TRBV12-5 to TRBJ2-2, with 10 bases lining up with TRBD1. V lost 0 bases, J lost 7 bases, and 5 bases stayed unmatched. Looked up from germline, CDR1 is LGHNT and CDR2 is FRNRAP. The CDR3 covers 16 residues. The CDR3: CASGLVGTGEVGELFF. The CDR3, as DNA: TGTGCTAGTGGTTTGGTCGGGACAGGGGAAGTCGGGGAGCTGTTTTTT.